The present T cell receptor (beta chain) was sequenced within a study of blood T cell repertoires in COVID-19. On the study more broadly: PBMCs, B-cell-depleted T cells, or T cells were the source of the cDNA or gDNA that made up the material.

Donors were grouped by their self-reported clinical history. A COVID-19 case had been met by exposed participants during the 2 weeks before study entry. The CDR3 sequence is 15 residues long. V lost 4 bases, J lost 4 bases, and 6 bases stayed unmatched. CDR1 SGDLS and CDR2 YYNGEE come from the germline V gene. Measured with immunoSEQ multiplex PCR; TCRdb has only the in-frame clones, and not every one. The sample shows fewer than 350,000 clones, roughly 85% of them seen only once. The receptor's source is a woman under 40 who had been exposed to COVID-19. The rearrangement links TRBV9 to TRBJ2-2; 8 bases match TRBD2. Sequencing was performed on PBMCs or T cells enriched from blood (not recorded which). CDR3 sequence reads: CASSPTSGGTGELFF. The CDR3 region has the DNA TGTGCCAGCAGCCCTACTAGCGGTGGCACCGGGGAGCTGTTTTTT. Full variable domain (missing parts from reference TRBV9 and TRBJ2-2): DSGVTQTPKHLITATGQRVTLRCSPRSGDLSVYWYQQSLDQGLQFLIQYYNGEERAKGNILERFSAQQFPDLHSELNLSSLELGDSALYFCASSPTSGGTGELFFGEGSRLTVL.